Below, 22 T cell receptor beta chains from the same sample are listed, as sequenced in a study of T cell repertoires in cytomegalovirus infection. Their cognate antigens are unknown. From the reads, TCRdb called clonotypes with MiXCR, one entry per CDR3 protein. The data contain 700,000 to 900,000 distinct CDR3 sequences, 25% to 35% of them singletons. The sequences come from cultured CD8+ T cells from PBMCs, collected from culture after CMV antigen stimulation. These receptors were obtained from a human donor in good health (CMV status not recorded). Some clones in this sample may be carry-over from other donors' samples.

The genes are TRBV20-1 and TRBJ2-5; D not resolved. The CDR3 has 13 residues. The germline gives CDR1 DFQATT, CDR2 SNEGSKA (reference sequence). Trimming took 1 base from V and 2 from J, leaving 8 bases between them. The CDR3 loop reads CSARGILQETQYF. Here the CDR3 DNA reads TGCAGTGCTAGAGGCATATTACAAGAGACCCAGTACTTC.

As for this clonotype: At one end, the junction sequence differs from germline, possibly due to a read error. J is TRBJ2-7 and V is TRBV6-5; D remains ambiguous. From germline, CDR1 is MNHEY and CDR2 SVGAGI. This CDR3 spans 15 amino acids. In nucleotides, the CDR3 is TGTGACAGCAGTTACGAGGCAACAAGCGCCTACGAGCAGTACTTC. This sequence encodes CDSSYEATSAYEQYF.

This clonotype was observed a handful of times. V gene TRBV4-2 combines with J gene TRBJ2-5; possibly TRBD2 for D (6 bases). This CDR3 contains 17 residues. V lost 1 base to trimming and J lost 5 bases, with 20 bases between them. Germline CDR1 LGHNA, CDR2 YNFKEQ. CDR3: CASSQGGWRGDGETQYF. The CDR3 bases are TGTGCCAGCAGCCAAGGAGGCTGGCGGGGTGATGGTGAGACCCAGTACTTC.

This clonotype showed up just a few times. The chain is built from TRBV4-3 and TRBJ2-1, with D perhaps matching TRBD2 (6 bases). The CDR3 contains 15 residues. The germline gives CDR1 LGHNA, CDR2 YSLEER. V was pared by 0 bases and J by 7 bases, with 13 bases between. DNA for the CDR3: TGCGCCAGCAGCCAAGATAAAGGAGGGTGGAATGAGCAGTTCTTC. Its translation: CASSQDKGGWNEQFF.

This clonotype was detected ten times or more. The genes are TRBV7-9 and TRBJ2-1; 11 nucleotides agree with TRBD2. V was pared by 0 bases and J by 9 bases, with 10 bases of the junction left unmatched. The germline CDR1 and CDR2 sequences are SEHNR and FQNEAQ (reference sequence). CDR3 length equals 17 residues. The CDR3 loop is CASSLALLAGGQREQFF. The CDR3 nucleotides are TGTGCCAGCAGCTTAGCCCTCCTAGCGGGGGGACAGCGTGAGCAGTTCTTC.

The J gene is TRBJ2-2, the V gene TRBV28; TRBD1 aligns across 8 bases. Germline V gene sequence: CDR1 MDHEN, CDR2 SYDVKM. The CDR3 runs to 15 residues. V shed 5 bases, J shed 3 bases, and the junction held 5 bases outside the gene matches. The CDR3, as DNA: TGTGCCAGCAGTGCCAGGGGGCTACACACCGGGGAGCTGTTTTTT. It specifies CASSARGLHTGELFF.

This clonotype was seen only a few times. The junction departs from the called germline gene at one end, perhaps through a read error. The chain recombines TRBV7-7 with TRBJ2-7, with TRBD2 identical over 9 bases. Germline V gene lookup returns CDR1 SSHAT and CDR2 FNYEAQ (reference sequence). The CDR3 length is 14 residues. As DNA, the CDR3 is TGTGCTAGCAGCCCGGGGCGGGGGGGGAACGAGCAGTACTTC. Translation gives CASSPGRGGNEQYF.

This clonotype was observed at least ten times. The V call is TRBV7-6, the J call TRBJ1-4; 7 bases agree with TRBD1. The germline gives CDR1 SGHVS, CDR2 FNYEAQ. Losses at the gene ends were 4 bases for V and 2 bases for J; bases not matched to a gene: 4. This CDR3 has 15 residues. The CDR3 bases are TGTGCCAGCAGCTCTTGGGACAGTACTAATGAAAAACTGTTTTTT. It codes for CASSSWDSTNEKLFF. The whole variable domain, filled in from reference TRBV7-6 and TRBJ1-4, reads GAGVSQSPRYKVTKRGQDVALRCDPISGHVSLYWYRQALGQGPEFLTYFNYEAQQDKSGLPNDRFSAERPEGSISTLTIQRTEQRDSAMYRCASSSWDSTNEKLFFGSGTQLSVL.

There are a few counts of this clonotype. The chain has TRBV27 and TRBJ2-5; possible D gene TRBD1, 6 bases. Per the germline V gene, CDR1 is MNHEY and CDR2 is SMNVEV (reference sequence). Trimming stripped 4 bases from V and 6 bases from J, with 12 bases between. The CDR3 runs to 13 residues. CDR3 in amino acids: CASSWGRGKTQYF. CDR3 nucleotide sequence: TGTGCCAGCAGTTGGGGCAGGGGAAAGACCCAGTACTTC.

The chain employs TRBV27 and TRBJ2-6; D possibly uses TRBD1 or TRBD2 (5 bases each). The V gene lost 5 bases and the J gene lost 4 bases, with 15 bases spanning the gap. There are 16 residues in the CDR3. CDR1 is MNHEY, CDR2 SMNVEV, per germline (reference sequence). The CDR3 DNA is TGTGCCAGCAGTCCCCTTGGGACGCCCGGGGCCAACGTCCTGACTTTC. Protein sequence: CASSPLGTPGANVLTF.

This clonotype was observed many times. The V and J genes are TRBV7-8 and TRBJ1-1, with 8 positions matching TRBD1. The germline V gene has CDR1 SGHVS and CDR2 FQNEAQ. The J segment lost 0 bases and the V segment lost 5 bases, leaving 8 bases of the junction unmatched. The CDR3 spans 16 residues. Written as DNA, the CDR3 is TGTGCCAGCAGCAACGAAGACAGGGGCATGAACACTGAAGCTTTCTTT. This codes for CASSNEDRGMNTEAFF.

J is TRBJ2-7 and V is TRBV20-1; D possibly corresponds to TRBD1 (5 bases). The V gene lost 5 bases and the J gene lost 0 bases, with 20 bases spanning the gap. The germline V gene has CDR1 DFQATT and CDR2 SNEGSKA (reference sequence). The CDR3 contains 16 residues. The CDR3 loop reads CSASHLSRQLSYEQYF. The CDR3 DNA sequence: TGCAGTGCTTCGCACCTCTCCAGACAGCTCTCCTACGAGCAGTACTTC.

The genes are TRBV7-2 and TRBJ1-1; D is possibly TRBD1 (5 bases). The CDR3 totals 14 residues. The germline CDR1 and CDR2 sequences are SGHTA and FQGNSA. V was shortened by 2 bases and J by 7 bases, with 14 bases between the two germline ends. The CDR3: CASSLSGTPNEAFF. Here the CDR3 DNA reads TGTGCCAGCAGCTTATCTGGGACCCCAAATGAAGCTTTCTTT.

A few counts support this clonotype. The gene calls are TRBV4-3 and TRBJ2-1, with 10 positions matching TRBD2. The V segment lost 0 bases and the J segment 8 bases; nucleotides outside the gene matches: 10. Germline V gene data show CDR1 as LGHNA and CDR2 as YSLEER. The CDR3 runs 17 residues. CDR3 residues: CASSQDGTSGVLHEQFF. Written as DNA, the CDR3 is TGCGCCAGCAGCCAAGATGGAACTAGCGGGGTGTTGCATGAGCAGTTCTTC.

This clonotype was counted a few times. The chain links TRBV6-1 to TRBJ1-5, with TRBD1 identical over 9 bases. V was pared by 4 bases and J by 5 bases, with 6 bases of the junction left unmatched. Germline V gene lookup returns CDR1 MNHNS and CDR2 SASEGT. The CDR3 consists of 15 residues. The CDR3 sequence: CASSARTGVYQPQHF. Here the CDR3 DNA reads TGTGCCAGCAGTGCCCGGACAGGGGTGTATCAGCCCCAGCATTTT.

The rearrangement joins TRBV15 to TRBJ2-3; possible D gene TRBD2, 6 bases. This CDR3 has 16 amino acids. Germline loops: CDR1 LNHNV, CDR2 YYDKDF (reference sequence). Trimming left V 2 bases short and J 6 bases short, with 18 bases between. In nucleotides, the CDR3 is TGTGCCACCAGCAGAAACCGGGACTTCGAACAGGATACGCAGTATTTT. It codes for CATSRNRDFEQDTQYF.

This clonotype was observed many times. The chain has TRBV7-8 and TRBJ2-5; 9 nucleotides agree with TRBD2. V dropped 4 bases and J dropped 2; count of bases not matched to a gene: 8. CDR3 length: 16 residues. Germline V gene data show CDR1 as SGHVS and CDR2 as FQNEAQ. Written as DNA, the CDR3 is TGTGCCAGCAGCTCCCGACTAGCGGCGGATCAAGAGACCCAGTACTTC. Translation gives CASSSRLAADQETQYF. The variable domain in full, with the rest retrieved from reference TRBV7-8 and TRBJ2-5, is GAGVSQSPRYKVAKRGQDVALRCDPISGHVSLFWYQQALGQGPEFLTYFQNEAQLDKSGLPSDRFFAERPEGSVSTLKIQRTQQEDSAVYLCASSSRLAADQETQYFGPGTRLLVL.

The chain links TRBV5-5 to TRBJ2-1; D is possibly TRBD2 (7 bases). CDR3 length: 15 amino acids. Germline V CDR1 and CDR2: SGHKS, YYEKEE (reference sequence). V lost 4 bases and J 7 bases, leaving 18 bases between the germline ends. CDR3 sequence: CASSRGRGARNEQFF. The CDR3 bases are TGTGCCAGCAGCCGGGGGAGGGGGGCGAGGAATGAGCAGTTCTTC.

The chain couples TRBV6-5 to TRBJ2-5, with D perhaps TRBD2 (6 bases). The CDR3 spans 15 residues. Germline loops: CDR1 MNHEY, CDR2 SVGAGI. V lost 0 bases, J lost 5 bases, and 13 bases lay in between. The CDR3 protein is CASSYSKGRTETQYF. CDR3 nucleotides: TGTGCCAGCAGTTACTCAAAGGGGAGGACGGAGACCCAGTACTTC.

Many counts were recorded for this clonotype. The chain employs TRBV14 and TRBJ2-2; a weak D match, TRBD1 (6 bases). The germline CDR1 and CDR2 sequences are SGHDN and FVKESK. The CDR3 spans 13 residues. V was pared by 3 bases and J by 7 bases, with 9 bases between. CDR3 in DNA: TGTGCCAGCAGCCAGGGGGCTGGCGGGGAGCTGTTTTTT. Protein: CASSQGAGGELFF.

This clonotype was counted at least ten times. The DNA for the CDR3 is TGTGCCAGCAGCTTGGTTTCGTCTAGCACAGATACGCAGTATTTT. Translation gives CASSLVSSSTDTQYF. The V call is TRBV12-3 or TRBV12-4, the J call TRBJ2-3; D is undetermined. V was trimmed by 6 bases and J by 0 bases, leaving 13 bases between them. CDR3 length equals 15 residues.

This clonotype was seen a handful of times. The V gene is TRBV6-5, the J gene TRBJ2-1; the D gene is possibly TRBD1 (6 bases). Germline V gene sequence: CDR1 MNHEY, CDR2 SVGAGI. Trimming stripped 0 bases from V and 2 bases from J, with 11 bases between. This CDR3 is built from 16 residues. The CDR3 region has the DNA TGTGCCAGCAGTTACTCGAAACAGGGTCCCTACAATGAGCAGTTCTTC. Translating it yields CASSYSKQGPYNEQFF.